Below are 18 T cell receptor beta chains sequenced from a single sample in a study of T cell repertoires in cytomegalovirus infection. TCRdb fed the reads into MiXCR, producing one record per CDR3 protein. This table has approximately 770,000 distinct CDR3 sequences, under 35% appearing once. For these TCRs, the target antigens are not known. Sequenced material: cultured CD8+ T cells from PBMCs, taken from culture after CMV antigen stimulation. The receptor set was obtained from a human donor in good health (CMV status not recorded). Some clones in this sample may be carry-over from other donors' samples.

This clonotype was detected only a few times. J is TRBJ1-1 and V is TRBV14; 9 positions agree with TRBD1. Germline V gene data show CDR1 as SGHDN and CDR2 as FVKESK. The CDR3 spans 18 residues. With 3 bases clipped from V and 5 bases from J, the junction kept 16 bases outside the gene matches. The CDR3 DNA reads as TGTGCCAGCAGCCAGGAGACAGGGACAGGGCACCGAAGGACTGAAGCTTTCTTT. Amino acids: CASSQETGTGHRRTEAFF.

The CDR3 reads CASSYVGGHTDTQYF. The CDR3 DNA reads as TGTGCCAGCAGTTACGTCGGGGGGCACACAGATACGCAGTATTTT. V is TRBV6-6 and J is TRBJ2-3; possible D gene TRBD2, 7 bases. V shed 2 bases and J shed 2 bases, with 11 bases lying between them. Per the germline V gene, CDR1 is MNHNY and CDR2 is SVGAGI (reference sequence). The CDR3 is 15 amino acids.

This clonotype occurred a few times. The V call is TRBV7-9, the J call TRBJ2-7; 8 nucleotides agree with TRBD1. The germline V gene encodes CDR1 SEHNR and CDR2 FQNEAQ (reference sequence). This CDR3 spans 14 amino acids. The J segment lost 5 bases and the V segment lost 5 bases, leaving 8 bases of the junction unmatched. CDR3 sequence reads: CASSDGDRNHEQYF. CDR3 DNA sequence: TGTGCCAGCAGCGATGGGGACAGGAACCACGAGCAGTACTTC.

This clonotype appeared a few times. The rearrangement uses TRBV6-5 and TRBJ2-3; possibly TRBD1 or TRBD2 for D (5 bases each). V was clipped by 3 bases and J by 4 bases, with 17 bases between them. Germline V gene data show CDR1 as MNHEY and CDR2 as SVGAGI. The length of the CDR3 is 16 residues. DNA of the CDR3: TGTGCCAGCAGTTATCTCACGGGGAGAGGGGCAGATACGCAGTATTTT. This gives the protein CASSYLTGRGADTQYF.

The chain has TRBV9 and TRBJ1-1, with no clear D. V shed 0 bases and J shed 6 bases, with 9 bases lying between them. The length of the CDR3 is 13 residues. Germline CDR1 and CDR2: SGDLS and YYNGEE. The CDR3 DNA is TGTGCCAGCAGCGTAGCTTGGGCAGCTGAAGCTTTCTTT. Amino acid sequence: CASSVAWAAEAFF.

The chain uses TRBV11-2 and TRBJ1-4, with D possibly matching TRBD1 (5 bases). V shed 5 bases and J shed 4 bases, with 14 bases lying between them. There are 15 residues in the CDR3. Per germline, CDR1 SGHAT and CDR2 FQNNGV. Here the CDR3 DNA reads TGTGCCAGCAGCGCCACGGGGACCCTTAATGAAAAACTGTTTTTT. It encodes CASSATGTLNEKLFF.

This sequence joins TRBV27 and TRBJ1-2; 9 bases line up with TRBD1. The CDR3 extends over 16 amino acids. Trimming removed 3 bases from V and 6 bases from J; junction bases left unmatched: 11. Germline CDR1 is MNHEY and CDR2 is SMNVEV (reference sequence). The CDR3 nucleotides read TGTGCCAGCAGTTTCCACTCTGGAGGGACAGGGAATGGCTACACCTTC. It yields the protein CASSFHSGGTGNGYTF.

This clonotype was seen a few times. The chain recombines TRBV28 with TRBJ2-1, with 9 bases that match TRBD1. CDR3 size: 15 residues. With 8 bases clipped from V and 1 base from J, the junction kept 6 bases outside the gene matches. Germline V lookup: CDR1 MDHEN, CDR2 SYDVKM. The chain's CDR3 is CASRTGGPSYNEQFF. The DNA of the CDR3 is TGTGCCAGCCGTACAGGGGGCCCATCCTACAATGAGCAGTTCTTC.

The V gene is TRBV6-5, the J gene TRBJ1-4; no clear D. Deletions cut 6 bases from V and 4 bases from J, with 12 bases between. In germline, CDR1 is MNHEY, CDR2 SVGAGI. The CDR3 runs 14 residues. The chain's CDR3 is CASSRVGLNEKLFF. Written as DNA, the CDR3 is TGTGCCAGCAGCCGAGTAGGCCTTAATGAAAAACTGTTTTTT.

The CDR3 reads CATIGVGSNSPLHF. The CDR3 region has the DNA TGTGCCACCATTGGGGTAGGTTCGAATTCACCCCTCCACTTT. V is TRBV19 and J is TRBJ1-6; no clear D gene. Trimming took 10 bases from V and 7 from J, leaving 17 bases between them. CDR1 LNHDA and CDR2 SQIVND come from the germline V gene (reference sequence). This CDR3 is 14 amino acids long.

In its sample, this clonotype was seen a few times. The J gene is TRBJ2-7, the V gene TRBV28; 10 nucleotides agree with TRBD2. Losses at the gene ends were 3 bases for V and 4 bases for J; bases not matched to a gene: 18. CDR1 MDHEN and CDR2 SYDVKM come from the germline V gene. The CDR3 runs to 19 residues. The CDR3 region is CASSFTRATERGGGYEQYF. The CDR3 DNA reads as TGTGCCAGCAGTTTCACCCGTGCCACCGAGCGGGGGGGCGGGTACGAGCAGTACTTC.

This clonotype was picked up many times. The chain has TRBV7-6 and TRBJ2-1; 7 bases are a match to TRBD2. Germline CDR1 SGHVS, CDR2 FNYEAQ. This CDR3 is 14 amino acids long. The J segment lost 6 bases and the V segment lost 1 base, leaving 3 bases of the junction unmatched. CDR3 sequence reads: CASSLGGGVNEQFF. CDR3 in DNA: TGTGCCAGCAGCTTAGGGGGGGGGGTCAATGAGCAGTTCTTC.

J is TRBJ2-2 and V is TRBV5-5; 8 bases agree with TRBD1. Germline lookup yields CDR1 SGHKS and CDR2 YYEKEE (reference sequence). Trimming removed 4 bases from V and 7 bases from J; junction bases left unmatched: 15. The CDR3 is 17 amino acids. Here the CDR3 reads CASSPLPGQAAGGELFF. Written as DNA, the CDR3 is TGTGCCAGCAGCCCACTACCGGGACAGGCCGCGGGCGGGGAGCTGTTTTTT. Full variable domain (missing parts from reference TRBV5-5 and TRBJ2-2): DAGVTQSPTHLIKTRGQQVTLRCSPISGHKSVSWYQQVLGQGPQFIFQYYEKEERGRGNFPDRFSARQFPNYSSELNVNALLLGDSALYLCASSPLPGQAAGGELFFGEGSRLTVL.

With regard to this clonotype: Sequence at one end of the junction differs from germline and may be a read error. The genes are TRBV7-7 and TRBJ2-5, with TRBD1 matching over 7 bases. The CDR3 runs to 14 residues. Germline CDR1 reads SSHAT; CDR2 reads FNYEAQ (reference sequence). This CDR3 is CASSRTGNSETQYF. The CDR3 region has the DNA TGTGCTAGCAGCCGGACAGGAAATAGCGAGACCCAGTACTTC.

This clonotype was detected ten times or more. The chain combines TRBV7-9 with TRBJ2-2, with 10 bases identical to TRBD1. The CDR3 contains 15 residues. V trimming: 5 bases; J trimming: 5 bases; junction bases outside the gene matches: 5. The germline CDR1 and CDR2 sequences are SEHNR and FQNEAQ (reference sequence). CDR3 coding DNA: TGTGCCAGCAGCCCGACAGGGGGCATTACCGGGGAGCTGTTTTTT. Residues: CASSPTGGITGELFF.

This clonotype was counted a few times. The rearrangement links TRBV4-2 to TRBJ1-2, with a possible D match to TRBD1 (6 bases). The CDR3 covers 16 residues. The germline CDR1 and CDR2 sequences are LGHNA and YNFKEQ. Trimming left V 0 bases short and J 0 bases short, with 11 bases between. The chain's CDR3 is CASSQDGQRPNYGYTF. The CDR3 DNA reads as TGTGCCAGCAGCCAAGATGGACAGCGCCCTAACTATGGCTACACCTTC.

CDR3: CASSLTWGAHPYEQYV. CDR3 nucleotides: TGTGCCAGCAGTTTGACGTGGGGGGCTCATCCCTACGAGCAGTACGTC. The chain is built from TRBV6-5 and TRBJ2-7; tentatively, D is TRBD1 or TRBD2 (6 bases each). The ends were cut back, 4 bases at V and 2 bases at J, with 18 bases in the middle. The CDR3 extends over 16 amino acids. Germline values: CDR1 MNHEY, CDR2 SVGAGI.

This clonotype was recorded many times. The chain joins TRBV7-9 to TRBJ2-1; 7 nucleotides line up with TRBD1. The CDR3 sequence is 14 residues long. Trimming removed 2 bases from V and 6 bases from J; junction bases left unmatched: 4. Per germline, CDR1 SEHNR and CDR2 FQNEAQ (reference sequence). CDR3 nucleotide sequence: TGTGCCAGCAGCTTAAGGACAGGCCCCAATGAGCAGTTCTTC. It codes for CASSLRTGPNEQFF. Variable domain in full (rest from reference TRBV7-9 and TRBJ2-1): DTGVSQNPRHKITKRGQNVTFRCDPISEHNRLYWYRQTLGQGPEFLTYFQNEAQLEKSRLLSDRFSAERPKGSFSTLEIQRTEQGDSAMYLCASSLRTGPNEQFFGPGTRLTVL.